This T cell receptor (beta chain) was recorded in a study of blood T cells in healthy people across ages. CDR1 and CDR2 from the germline V gene are SGHRS and YFSETQ. V lost 0 bases to trimming and J lost 1 base, with 10 bases between them. The CDR3 consists of 15 residues. Together with a sample-barcoded 5' primer, a J-beta primer mix was included in a second PCR lasting roughly 6 to 12 cycles. Each CDR3 protein is one row after TCRdb ran MiXCR on the 5' RACE reads. This table holds about 1.1 million distinct CDR3 sequences, around two fifths found once. This clonotype has only a few counts. Extractions gave at least 5.5 micrograms of total RNA per sample.

The origin of this receptor is a man aged 18-30 years in good health. The chain links TRBV5-1 to TRBJ1-2; no definite D call. The sequenced material came from blood. DNA of the CDR3: TGCGCCAGCAGCTTGGGTTGGACGAATAACTATGGCTACACCTTC. It yields the protein CASSLGWTNNYGYTF.